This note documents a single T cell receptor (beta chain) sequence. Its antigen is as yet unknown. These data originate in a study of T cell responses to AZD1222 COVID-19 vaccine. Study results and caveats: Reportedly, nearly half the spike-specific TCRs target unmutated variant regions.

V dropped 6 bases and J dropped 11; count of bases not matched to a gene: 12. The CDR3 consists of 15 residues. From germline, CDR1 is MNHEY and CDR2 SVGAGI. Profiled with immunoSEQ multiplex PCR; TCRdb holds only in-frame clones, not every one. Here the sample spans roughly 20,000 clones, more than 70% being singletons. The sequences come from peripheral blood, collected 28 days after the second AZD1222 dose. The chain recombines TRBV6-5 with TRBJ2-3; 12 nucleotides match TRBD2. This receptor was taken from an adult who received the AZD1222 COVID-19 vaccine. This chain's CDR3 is CASRGLAGGRGKQYF. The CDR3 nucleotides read TGTGCCAGCAGAGGGCTAGCGGGAGGGCGCGGGAAGCAGTATTTT.